The rows below give T cell receptor beta chains drawn from one sample of a study of Graves' ophthalmopathy and Graves' hyperthyroidism. TCRdb reprocessed the multiplex PCR reads with MiXCR, giving one entry per CDR3 protein. Here the sample spans around 590,000 distinct CDR3 sequences, 39% being singletons. Material: peripheral blood or thyroid tissue (not recorded which). These receptor sequences come from an adult man with Graves' hyperthyroidism. Each CDR3 is given with its conserved first and last residue. A D gene is named only where the DNA matches it firmly. Only some rows state a clone size, as once, few, many or a class for expanded clones.

TRBV7-9	NA	NA	TRBJ1-3	TGTGCCAGCAGCGGCCATAGCGGCTACACCATATATTTT	CASSGHSGYTIYF
TRBV2	NA	TRBD2	TRBJ2-7	TGTGCCAGCTCACCCCGCCCGAGGACTAGCGGGAGGGCGAACTACGAGCAGTACTTC	CASSPRPRTSGRANYEQYF
TRBV20-1	once	NA	TRBJ1-2	TGCAGTGCCAGCAGCCAAGTGGGTATGGATGGCTACACCTTC	CSASSQVGMDGYTF
TRBV7-9	many	NA	TRBJ2-7	TGTGCCAGCAGCTTAGAGAACAAGCAGTACTTC	CASSLENKQYF
TRBV20-1	NA	TRBD1	TRBJ1-5	TGCAGTGCTAGAGAGACAGGGTGGGGCAATCAGCCCCCGCATTTT	CSARETGWGNQPPHF
TRBV10-3	many	NA	TRBJ2-5	TGTGCCATCAGTGAGCCACAGGGCCAAGAGACCCAGTACTTC	CAISEPQGQETQYF
TRBV7-8	many	TRBD2	TRBJ2-5	TGTGCCAGCAGCCGACCGGGACTAGCGGTACAAGAGACCCAGTACTTC	CASSRPGLAVQETQYF
TRBV2	NA	NA	TRBJ1-5	TGTGCCAGCAGTGTGGACGGCGGGGGCAATCAGCCCCAGCATTTT	CASSVDGGGNQPQHF
TRBV7-9	NA	NA	TRBJ1-4	TGTGCCAGCAGCAATCCGGGAGGGGGGGAATTGTCTTTT	CASSNPGGGELSF
TRBV2	few	NA	TRBJ1-5	TGTGCCAGCACCCCGGGACACCACGGCAATCAGCCCCAGCATTTT	CASTPGHHGNQPQHF
TRBV19	many	NA	TRBJ1-6	TGTGCCAGTAGTATTTTCGGCAATTCACCCCTCCACTTT	CASSIFGNSPLHF
TRBV28	few	NA	TRBJ1-2	TGTGCCAGCAGTTTAGCGGACAGCTATGGCTACACCTTC	CASSLADSYGYTF
TRBV19	NA	NA	TRBJ2-2	TGTGCCAGTAGTATAGTTGGGGCAGTGAACACCGGGGAGCTGTTTTTT	CASSIVGAVNTGELFF
TRBV7-3	NA	TRBD2	TRBJ2-7	TGTGCTAGCAGCTCAACTCGGGGGGGCACCTCGGCCGCCGAGCAGTACTTC	CASSSTRGGTSAAEQYF
TRBV6-1	few	TRBD2	TRBJ2-6	TGTGCCAGCGTCCGGACTAGCGGGATTTTGACTGGGGCCAACGTCCTGACTTTC	CASVRTSGILTGANVLTF
TRBV6-5	many	TRBD1	TRBJ1-1	TGTGCCAGCAGTTACGCTCCGGCCGGGACAGGGGGACTGAACACTGAAGCTTTCTTT	CASSYAPAGTGGLNTEAFF
TRBV12-3/TRBV12-4	many	NA	TRBJ1-5	TGTGCCAGCAGTTCTTCAGGGGTCAATCAGCCCCAGCATTTT	CASSSSGVNQPQHF
TRBV7-3	NA	TRBD1	TRBJ1-2	TGTGCCAGCAGCTCGACCCTTGGGACAGGGGGCCATTTCACCTTC	CASSSTLGTGGHFTF
TRBV2	few	NA	TRBJ2-3	TGTGCCAGCAATGAGGGTTGGACAGATACGCAGTATTTT	CASNEGWTDTQYF
TRBV20-1	many	NA	TRBJ1-2	TGCAGTGCTAGAGGGATACCACCGGGACCAGGACTAGGCTACACCTTC	CSARGIPPGPGLGYTF
TRBV20-1	many	TRBD1	TRBJ1-4	TGCAGTGCTTGGGGGACAGAGGAAGAAAAACTGTTTTTT	CSAWGTEEEKLFF
TRBV7-2	many	NA	TRBJ1-4	TGTGCCAGCAGCTTAGCTGTCGGGGATGAAAAACTGTTTTTT	CASSLAVGDEKLFF
TRBV15	NA	NA	TRBJ1-1	TGTGCCACCAGCAGGGACAGATCCTCTGTGGGGGTCTTT	CATSRDRSSVGVF
TRBV7-8	few	NA	TRBJ1-4	TGTGCCAGCAGCTTAGGGGGAGACAAACTGTTTTTT	CASSLGGDKLFF
TRBV29-1	NA	TRBD1	TRBJ1-1	TGCAGCGTTGATAGGCTGGACAGGGTTCCTGAAGCTTTCTTT	CSVDRLDRVPEAFF
TRBV4-1	many	NA	TRBJ1-1	TGCGCCAGCAGCCCTCAGACGGGCACTGAAGCTTTCTTT	CASSPQTGTEAFF
TRBV7-7	few	TRBD2	TRBJ2-3	TGTGCTAGCAGCGCGGGACTAGGAGGCACAGATACGCAGTATTTT	CASSAGLGGTDTQYF
TRBV9	NA	TRBD2	TRBJ2-7	TGTGCCAGCAGCGGAGAGGACAGCGGGGGTACCTCCTACGAGCAGTACTTC	CASSGEDSGGTSYEQYF
TRBV3-1	few	NA	TRBJ2-7	TGTGCCAGTGCGGACAGTAGCTCCTACGAGCAGTACTTC	CASADSSSYEQYF
TRBV2	few	NA	TRBJ2-6	TGTGCCAGCAGCTTAGATCCGGGGGCCTACGTCCTGACTTTC	CASSLDPGAYVLTF
TRBV2	NA	NA	TRBJ2-7	TGTGCCAGCAGTTTTTATACCGATATCTCCTACGAGCAGTACTTC	CASSFYTDISYEQYF
TRBV12-3/TRBV12-4	NA	TRBD1	TRBJ2-5	TGTGCCAGCAGTTTCTCTGGGACAGTCGGAGAGACCCAGTACTTC	CASSFSGTVGETQYF
TRBV12-3/TRBV12-4	few	NA	TRBJ2-2	TGTGCCAGCAGTTCAAATTTCGGCACCGGGGAGCTGTTTTTT	CASSSNFGTGELFF
TRBV15	few	NA	TRBJ1-4	TGTGCCACCAGCAGAGATCAAGCCAGTGATGAAAAACTGTTTTTT	CATSRDQASDEKLFF
TRBV4-1	few	NA	TRBJ2-7	TGCGCCAGCAGCCAAGATCCGGCGGGGCAATCCTACGAGCAGTACTTC	CASSQDPAGQSYEQYF
TRBV29-1	many	NA	TRBJ1-2	TGCAGCGTTCAGGGAGGATCGAGGAGGGCTAACTATGGCTACACCTTC	CSVQGGSRRANYGYTF
TRBV6-5	many	TRBD1	TRBJ1-5	TGTGCCAGCAGTAAAGCCTCCCGGACAGGGGATCAGCCCCAGCATTTT	CASSKASRTGDQPQHF
TRBV9	many	NA	TRBJ2-2	TGTGCCAGCGGGGGAGCCGGGGAGCTGTTTTTT	CASGGAGELFF
TRBV6-5	NA	NA	TRBJ1-3	TGTGCCAGCAGTTACCGAACAGGAGACTCTGGAAACACCATATATTTT	CASSYRTGDSGNTIYF
TRBV24-1	NA	NA	TRBJ1-5	TGTGCCACCAGTGAAGGGAACAATCAGCCCCAGCATTTT	CATSEGNNQPQHF
TRBV5-4	many	TRBD1	TRBJ2-5	TGTGCCAGCAGCTTGGACAGGGGGATAAGCCGAGAGACCCAGTACTTC	CASSLDRGISRETQYF
TRBV15	NA	TRBD1	TRBJ1-5	TGTGCCACCAGGCCCGACAGGGGCAGTTATAGCAATCAGCCCCAGCATTTT	CATRPDRGSYSNQPQHF
TRBV2	many	NA	TRBJ1-1	TGTGCCAGCAGTGATCCTCCGGGACAGAACACTGAAGCTTTCTTT	CASSDPPGQNTEAFF
TRBV29-1	many	NA	TRBJ2-7	TGCAGCGTTGTCCAAGGGGCTTCGAACGGGCAGTACTTC	CSVVQGASNGQYF
TRBV5-1	many	TRBD2	TRBJ2-7	TGCGCCAGCAGCTCGGGACTAGGGGGCGAGCAGTACTTC	CASSSGLGGEQYF
TRBV25-1	once	NA	TRBJ1-1	TGTGCCACCTTGGAGAACACTGAAGCTTTCTTT	CATLENTEAFF